A selection of T cell receptor beta chains follows, all from one sample in a study of T cells in Graves' hyperthyroidism and ophthalmopathy. A single record per CDR3 protein comes from TCRdb applying MiXCR to the multiplex PCR reads. The data contain a few hundred thousand distinct CDR3 sequences, 15% to 17% of them singletons. Material for sequencing was blood. The receptors shown here come from a woman between 18 and 29 years old with Graves' hyperthyroidism that later progressed to Graves' ophthalmopathy. CDR3s include the opening cysteine and the closing phenylalanine or tryptophan. The D gene is left open where the match is weak. Rows may omit the clone size; those that give it use once, few, many or a size class.

TRBJ2-2 TRBD2 many 16 TRBV5-1 TGCGCCAGCAGCTTCGTGTCTAGCGGGAACACCGGGGAGCTGTTTTTT CASSFVSSGNTGELFF
TRBJ2-3 . . 16 TRBV9 TGTGCCAGCAGCGTAGCCGGGACCCAGCCCACAGATACGCAGTATTTT CASSVAGTQPTDTQYF
TRBJ2-7 TRBD2 . 16 TRBV4-1 TGCGCCAGCAGTCCTTCTGAGCTAGCGGGATCGTACGAGCAGTACTTC CASSPSELAGSYEQYF
TRBJ2-7 TRBD1 many 13 TRBV12-3/TRBV12-4 TGTGCCAGCAGCGGACAGGGTCCCCACGAGCAGTACTTC CASSGQGPHEQYF
TRBJ2-7 . . 16 TRBV5-1 TGCGCCAGCAGATACGTCGGGCGGCAGGACCACTACGAGCGGTACTTC CASRYVGRQDHYERYF
TRBJ2-1 . few 15 TRBV9 TGTGCCAGCAGCGTAGCTAGGGGAAGGGTCCATGAGCAGTTCTTC CASSVARGRVHEQFF
TRBJ2-7 . . 12 TRBV9 TGTGCCAGCAGCGCCAATTCCTACGAGCAGTACTTC CASSANSYEQYF
TRBJ2-5 TRBD2 . 15 TRBV14 TGTGCCAGCAGCCCTGGGACTAGCGGCATAGGGGCCCAGTACTTC CASSPGTSGIGAQYF
TRBJ1-4 TRBD1 few 14 TRBV25-1 TGTGCCAGCAATCCGCAGGGGGCGAGTGAAAAACTGTTTTTT CASNPQGASEKLFF
TRBJ2-7 TRBD2 . 16 TRBV3-1 TGTGCCAGCAGCCAAATAACTAGCGGGAGGAGTCGCGAGCAGTACTTC CASSQITSGRSREQYF
TRBJ2-1 . once 23 TRBV7-2 TGTGCCAGCAGCTTAAACCGGGACAGCTTAAACCAGCGGGAGTATGGCCCCTACAATGAGCAGTTCTTC CASSLNRDSLNQREYGPYNEQFF
TRBJ2-1 TRBD2 . 17 TRBV6-2/TRBV6-3 TGTGCCAGCAGTTACGGGGGACTAGCGGGATTAAGTAATGAGCAGTTCTTC CASSYGGLAGLSNEQFF
TRBJ2-7 TRBD1 . 14 TRBV5-1 TGCGCCAGCAGCTGGGACAGACTTTACTACGAGCAGTACTTC CASSWDRLYYEQYF
TRBJ1-4 TRBD1 . 15 TRBV7-9 TGTGCCAGCAGCTCCGGACAGGCAACTAATGAAGAACTGTTTTTT CASSSGQATNEELFF
TRBJ2-1 TRBD2 few 18 TRBV14 TGTGCCAGCAGCCAAGATTTAGCGGGAGTGGTTATGGGCAATGAGCAGTTCTTC CASSQDLAGVVMGNEQFF
TRBJ2-1 TRBD2 . 17 TRBV7-2 TGTGCCAGCAGCCCCACTAGCGGGTTTAGCTCCTACAATGAGCAGTTCTTC CASSPTSGFSSYNEQFF